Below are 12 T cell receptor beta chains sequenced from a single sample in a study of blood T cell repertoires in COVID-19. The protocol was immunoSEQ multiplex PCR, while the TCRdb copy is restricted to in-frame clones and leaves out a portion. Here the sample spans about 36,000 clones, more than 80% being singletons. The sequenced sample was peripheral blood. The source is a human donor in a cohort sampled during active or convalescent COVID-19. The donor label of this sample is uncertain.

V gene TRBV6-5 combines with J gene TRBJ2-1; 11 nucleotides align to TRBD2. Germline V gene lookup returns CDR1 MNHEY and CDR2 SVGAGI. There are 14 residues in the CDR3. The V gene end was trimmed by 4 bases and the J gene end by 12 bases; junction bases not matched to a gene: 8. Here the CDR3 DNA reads TGTGCCAGCAGTTCCCCGGGACTAGCGGAGGGGCAGTTCTTC. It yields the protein CASSSPGLAEGQFF.

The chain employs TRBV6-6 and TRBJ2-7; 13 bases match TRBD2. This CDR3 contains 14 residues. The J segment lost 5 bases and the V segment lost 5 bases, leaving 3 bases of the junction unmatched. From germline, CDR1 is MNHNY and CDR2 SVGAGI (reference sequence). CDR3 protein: CASSRTSGRNEQYF. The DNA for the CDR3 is TGTGCCAGCAGTCGGACTAGCGGGAGAAACGAGCAGTACTTC.

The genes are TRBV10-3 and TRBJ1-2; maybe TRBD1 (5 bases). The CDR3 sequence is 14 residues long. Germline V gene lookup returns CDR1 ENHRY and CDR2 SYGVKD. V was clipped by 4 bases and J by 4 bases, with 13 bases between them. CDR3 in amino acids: CAISGFGGFYGYTF. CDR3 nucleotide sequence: TGTGCCATCAGTGGATTCGGGGGTTTCTATGGCTACACCTTC.

The CDR3, as DNA: TGCGCCAGCACCCCCTGGGAGGGAGAGTGGAATGAGCAGTTCTTC. Residues: CASTPWEGEWNEQFF. The chain uses TRBV5-1 and TRBJ2-1, with 7 nucleotides matching TRBD2. Losses at the gene ends were 6 bases for V and 7 bases for J; bases not matched to a gene: 13. Per germline, CDR1 SGHRS and CDR2 YFSETQ. This CDR3 spans 15 amino acids.

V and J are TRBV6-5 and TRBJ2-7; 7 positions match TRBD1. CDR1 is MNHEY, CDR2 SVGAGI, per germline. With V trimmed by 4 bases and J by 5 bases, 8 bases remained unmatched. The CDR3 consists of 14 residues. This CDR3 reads CASSSRTGEDEQYF. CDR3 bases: TGTGCCAGCAGTTCTCGGACAGGTGAGGACGAGCAGTACTTC.

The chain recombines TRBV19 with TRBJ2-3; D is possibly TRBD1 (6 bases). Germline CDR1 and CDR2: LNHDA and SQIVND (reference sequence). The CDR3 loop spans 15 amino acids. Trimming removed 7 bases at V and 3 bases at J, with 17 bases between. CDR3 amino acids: CASNSDPQGTDTQYF. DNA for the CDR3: TGTGCCAGTAATTCCGATCCCCAGGGGACAGATACGCAGTATTTT.

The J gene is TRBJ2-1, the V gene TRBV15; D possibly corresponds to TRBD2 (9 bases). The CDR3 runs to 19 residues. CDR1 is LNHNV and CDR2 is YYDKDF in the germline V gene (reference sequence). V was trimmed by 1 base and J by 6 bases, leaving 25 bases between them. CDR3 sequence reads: CATSRGTSGLRTGSNEQFF. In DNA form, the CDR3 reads TGTGCCACCAGCAGAGGAACTAGCGGGCTTAGGACAGGGAGCAATGAGCAGTTCTTC.

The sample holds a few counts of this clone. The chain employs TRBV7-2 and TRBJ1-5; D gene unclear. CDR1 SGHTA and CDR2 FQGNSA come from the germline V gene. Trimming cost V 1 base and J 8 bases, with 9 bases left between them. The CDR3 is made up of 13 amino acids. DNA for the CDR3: TGTGCCAGCAGCTTAGGGTTTGCGGAGCCCCAGCATTTT. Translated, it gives CASSLGFAEPQHF.

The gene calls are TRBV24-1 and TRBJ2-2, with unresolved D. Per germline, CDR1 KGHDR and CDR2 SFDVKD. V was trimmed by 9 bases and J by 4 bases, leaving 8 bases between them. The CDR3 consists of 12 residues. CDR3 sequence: CATRSGTGELFF. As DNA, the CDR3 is TGTGCCACCCGTTCGGGCACCGGGGAGCTGTTTTTT.

The DNA for the CDR3 is TGTGCCAGCAGTTACTCGGCTACTAGCGGGTACTACGAGCAGTACTTC. It translates to CASSYSATSGYYEQYF. The chain uses TRBV6-5 and TRBJ2-7; 9 bases align to TRBD2. CDR1 is MNHEY and CDR2 is SVGAGI in the germline V gene. The CDR3 runs 16 residues. The trim removed 0 bases at V and 3 bases at J, leaving 6 bases unmatched.

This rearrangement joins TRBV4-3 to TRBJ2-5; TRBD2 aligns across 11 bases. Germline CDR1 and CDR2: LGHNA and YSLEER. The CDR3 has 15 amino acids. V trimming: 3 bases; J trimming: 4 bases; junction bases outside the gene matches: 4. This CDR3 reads CASSQGLAVGETQYF. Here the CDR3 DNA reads TGCGCCAGCAGCCAGGGACTAGCGGTTGGAGAGACCCAGTACTTC.

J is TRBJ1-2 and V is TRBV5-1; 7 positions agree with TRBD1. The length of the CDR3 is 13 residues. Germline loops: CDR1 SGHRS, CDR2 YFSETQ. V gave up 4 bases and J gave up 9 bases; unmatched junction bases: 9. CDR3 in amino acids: CASSPDRAGRYTF. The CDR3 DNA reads TGCGCCAGCAGCCCTGACAGGGCGGGTCGCTACACCTTC.